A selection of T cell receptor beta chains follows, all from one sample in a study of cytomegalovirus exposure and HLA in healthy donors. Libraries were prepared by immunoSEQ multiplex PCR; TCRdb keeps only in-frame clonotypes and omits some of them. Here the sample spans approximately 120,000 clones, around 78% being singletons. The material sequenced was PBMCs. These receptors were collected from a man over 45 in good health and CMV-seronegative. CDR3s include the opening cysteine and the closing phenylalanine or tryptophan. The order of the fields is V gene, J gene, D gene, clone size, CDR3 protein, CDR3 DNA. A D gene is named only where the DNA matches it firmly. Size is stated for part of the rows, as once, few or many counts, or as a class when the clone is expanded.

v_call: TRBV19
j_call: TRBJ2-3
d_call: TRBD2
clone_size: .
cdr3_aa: CASSIGSGVGTDTQYF
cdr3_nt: TGTGCCAGTAGTATAGGTAGCGGGGTTGGCACAGATACGCAGTATTTT

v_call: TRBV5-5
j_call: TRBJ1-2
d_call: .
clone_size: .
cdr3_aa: CASSLAGVRGYTF
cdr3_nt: TGTGCCAGCAGCTTGGCGGGGGTTCGTGGCTACACCTTC

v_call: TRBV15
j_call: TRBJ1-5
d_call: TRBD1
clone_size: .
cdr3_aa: CATSGRDRISNQPQHF
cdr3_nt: TGTGCCACCAGCGGCCGGGACAGAATTTCTAATCAGCCCCAGCATTTT

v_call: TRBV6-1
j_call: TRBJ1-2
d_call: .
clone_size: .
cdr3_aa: CASSEGDPMRGYTF
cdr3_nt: TGTGCCAGCAGTGAAGGAGACCCCATGCGGGGCTACACCTTC

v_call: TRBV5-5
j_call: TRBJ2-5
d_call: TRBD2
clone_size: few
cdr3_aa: CASSLRISGGQETQYF
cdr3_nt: TGTGCCAGCAGCTTACGGATTTCGGGGGGTCAAGAGACCCAGTACTTC

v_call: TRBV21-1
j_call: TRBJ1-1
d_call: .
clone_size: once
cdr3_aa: CASSKGTGGSSTEAFF
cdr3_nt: TGTGCCAGCAGCAAAGGCACAGGGGGCTCTAGCACTGAAGCTTTCTTT

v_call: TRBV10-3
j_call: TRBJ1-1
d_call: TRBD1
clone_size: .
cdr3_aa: CAISGGWVQGKGVNTEAFF
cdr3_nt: TGTGCCATCAGTGGAGGTTGGGTACAGGGGAAGGGGGTGAACACTGAAGCTTTCTTT

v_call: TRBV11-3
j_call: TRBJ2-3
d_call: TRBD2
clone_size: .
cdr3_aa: CASSLVTERGVGDTQYF
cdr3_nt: TGTGCCAGCAGCTTAGTGACTGAGCGGGGGGTGGGAGATACGCAGTATTTT

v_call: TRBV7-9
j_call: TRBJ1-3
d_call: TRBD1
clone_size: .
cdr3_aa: CSSSFIPGQGSSGNTIYF
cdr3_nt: TGTTCCAGCAGCTTCATTCCGGGACAGGGGTCCTCTGGAAACACCATATATTTT

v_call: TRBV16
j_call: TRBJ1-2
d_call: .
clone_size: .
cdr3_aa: CASSPQTVGYTF
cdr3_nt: TGTGCCAGCAGCCCTCAGACAGTGGGCTACACCTTC

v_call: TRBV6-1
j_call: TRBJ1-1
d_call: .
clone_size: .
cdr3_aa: CASRRTANTEAFF
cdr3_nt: TGTGCCAGCAGGAGGACAGCAAACACTGAAGCTTTCTTT

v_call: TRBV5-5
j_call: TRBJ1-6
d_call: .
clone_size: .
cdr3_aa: CASSLKPINSPLHF
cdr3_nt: TGTGCCAGCAGCTTAAAGCCGATTAATTCACCCCTCCACTTT

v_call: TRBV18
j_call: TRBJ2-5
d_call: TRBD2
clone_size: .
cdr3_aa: CASSRELAGALQETQYF
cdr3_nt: TGTGCCAGCTCACGGGAACTAGCGGGGGCCCTCCAAGAGACCCAGTACTTC

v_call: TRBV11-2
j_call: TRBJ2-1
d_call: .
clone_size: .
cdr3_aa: CASSLLTGVSNEQFF
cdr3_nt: TGTGCCAGCAGCCTCCTTACCGGGGTCAGCAATGAGCAGTTCTTC

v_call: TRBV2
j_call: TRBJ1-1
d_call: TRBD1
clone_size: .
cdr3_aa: CASSVLLGTGVLGTEAFF
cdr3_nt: TGTGCCAGCAGTGTATTGTTAGGGACAGGGGTTCTGGGGACTGAAGCTTTCTTT

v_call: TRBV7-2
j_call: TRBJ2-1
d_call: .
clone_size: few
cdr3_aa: CASSPPNERNEQFF
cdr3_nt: TGTGCCAGCAGCCCCCCGAACGAGCGCAATGAGCAGTTCTTC

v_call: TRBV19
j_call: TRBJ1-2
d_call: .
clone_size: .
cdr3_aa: CASNPGGSYGYTF
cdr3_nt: TGTGCCAGTAACCCTGGAGGGAGTTATGGCTACACCTTC

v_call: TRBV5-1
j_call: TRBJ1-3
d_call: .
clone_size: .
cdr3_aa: CASSDRSSGNTIYF
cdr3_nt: TGCGCCAGCAGCGACAGGTCGTCTGGAAACACCATATATTTT

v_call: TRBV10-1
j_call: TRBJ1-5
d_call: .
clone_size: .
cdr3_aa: CASSDRGGISNQPQHF
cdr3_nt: TGCGCCAGCAGTGATCGGGGGGGAATTAGCAATCAGCCCCAGCATTTT

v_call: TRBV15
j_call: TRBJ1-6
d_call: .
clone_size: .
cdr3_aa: CATSRDRTVSYNSPLHF
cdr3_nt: TGTGCCACCAGCAGAGATAGGACAGTTAGCTATAATTCACCCCTCCACTTT

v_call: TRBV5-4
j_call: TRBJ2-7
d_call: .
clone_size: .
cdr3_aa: CASSPSDSYEQYF
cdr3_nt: TGTGCCAGCAGCCCTAGTGACTCCTACGAGCAGTACTTC

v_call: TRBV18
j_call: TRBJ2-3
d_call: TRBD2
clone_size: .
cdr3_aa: CASSPGEGRTDTQYF
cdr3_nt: TGTGCCAGCTCACCGGGGGAGGGCCGCACAGATACGCAGTATTTT

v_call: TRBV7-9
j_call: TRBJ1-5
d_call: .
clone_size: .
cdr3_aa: CASSLGTGGGQPQHF
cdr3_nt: TGTGCCAGCAGCTTAGGGACCGGGGGTGGCCAGCCCCAGCATTTT

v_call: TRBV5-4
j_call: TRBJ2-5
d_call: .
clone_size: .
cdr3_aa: CASSPGGERETQYF
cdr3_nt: TGTGCCAGCAGTCCTGGCGGGGAGAGGGAGACCCAGTACTTC

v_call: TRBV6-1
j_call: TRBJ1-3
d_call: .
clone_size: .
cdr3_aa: CASSDTGSSGNTIYF
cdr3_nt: TGTGCCAGCAGTGACACAGGGAGCTCTGGAAACACCATATATTTT

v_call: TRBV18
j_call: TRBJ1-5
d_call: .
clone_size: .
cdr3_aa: CASSENGQINQPQHF
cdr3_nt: TGTGCCAGCTCAGAAAACGGACAAATCAATCAGCCCCAGCATTTT

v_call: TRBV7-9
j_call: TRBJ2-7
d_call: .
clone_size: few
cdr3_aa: CASSQMDSEQYF
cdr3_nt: TGTGCCAGCAGCCAAATGGACTCGGAGCAGTACTTC

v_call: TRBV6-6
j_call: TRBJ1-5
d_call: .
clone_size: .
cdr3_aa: CASSSSDQPQHF
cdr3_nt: TGTGCCAGCAGCTCCTCAGATCAGCCCCAGCATTTT

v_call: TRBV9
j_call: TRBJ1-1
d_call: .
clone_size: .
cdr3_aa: CASSVSSGGTEAFF
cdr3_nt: TGTGCCAGCAGCGTGAGTTCAGGTGGCACTGAAGCTTTCTTT

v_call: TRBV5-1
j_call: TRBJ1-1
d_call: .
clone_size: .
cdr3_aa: CASSGTSVRNTEAFF
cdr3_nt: TGCGCCAGCAGCGGGACATCGGTTAGGAACACTGAAGCTTTCTTT

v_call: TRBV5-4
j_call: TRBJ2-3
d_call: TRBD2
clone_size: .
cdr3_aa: CASSKLAGGLSTDTQYF
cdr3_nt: TGTGCCAGCAGCAAACTAGCGGGGGGGTTAAGCACAGATACGCAGTATTTT

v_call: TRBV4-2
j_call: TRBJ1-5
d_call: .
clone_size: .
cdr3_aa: CASSQDPGIGPQHF
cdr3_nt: TGTGCCAGCAGCCAAGATCCGGGGATCGGGCCCCAGCATTTT

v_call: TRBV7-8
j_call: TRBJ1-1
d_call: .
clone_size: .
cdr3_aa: CASSSRSTVNTEAFF
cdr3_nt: TGTGCCAGCAGCTCGAGGTCCACGGTGAACACTGAAGCTTTCTTT

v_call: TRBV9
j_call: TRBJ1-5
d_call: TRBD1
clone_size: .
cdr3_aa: CASSGPGQRNQPQHF
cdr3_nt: TGTGCCAGCAGCGGCCCGGGACAGCGCAATCAGCCCCAGCATTTT

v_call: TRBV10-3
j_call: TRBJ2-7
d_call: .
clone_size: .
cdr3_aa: CAISESVAVGEQYF
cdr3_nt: TGTGCCATCAGTGAGTCGGTCGCTGTCGGCGAGCAGTACTTC

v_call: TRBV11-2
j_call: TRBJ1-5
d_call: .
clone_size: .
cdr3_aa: CASSLGGTANQPQHF
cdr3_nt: TGTGCCAGCAGCTTAGGGGGGACTGCTAATCAGCCCCAGCATTTT

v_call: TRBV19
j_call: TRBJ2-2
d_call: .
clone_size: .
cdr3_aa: CASSIGRYGDTGELFF
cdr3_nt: TGTGCCAGTAGTATCGGGAGATACGGTGACACCGGGGAGCTGTTTTTT

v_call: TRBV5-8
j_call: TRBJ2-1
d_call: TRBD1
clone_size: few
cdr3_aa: CASSLEGTGYNEQFF
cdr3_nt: TGTGCCAGCAGCTTGGAGGGGACAGGGTACAATGAGCAGTTCTTC

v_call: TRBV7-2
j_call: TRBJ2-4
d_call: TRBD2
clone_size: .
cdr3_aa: CASSPTLAGGLGIQYF
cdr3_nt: TGTGCCAGCAGCCCTACACTAGCGGGGGGGCTGGGCATTCAGTACTTC

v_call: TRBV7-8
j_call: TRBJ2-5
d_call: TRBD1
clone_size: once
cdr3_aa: CASSLAGTGQETQYF
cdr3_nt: TGTGCCAGCAGCTTGGCCGGGACAGGGCAAGAGACCCAGTACTTC

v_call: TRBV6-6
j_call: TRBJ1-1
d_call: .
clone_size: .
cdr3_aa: CASSYLGMNTEAFF
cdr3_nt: TGTGCCAGCAGTTACCTTGGCATGAACACTGAAGCTTTCTTT

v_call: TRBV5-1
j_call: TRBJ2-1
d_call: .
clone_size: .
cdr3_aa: CASSLGVPHNEQFF
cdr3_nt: TGCGCCAGCAGCTTGGGAGTCCCCCACAATGAGCAGTTCTTC

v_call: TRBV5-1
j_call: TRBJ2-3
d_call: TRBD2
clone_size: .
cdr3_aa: CASSNRLAGPTDTQYF
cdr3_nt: TGCGCCAGCAGCAACAGACTAGCGGGGCCCACAGATACGCAGTATTTT

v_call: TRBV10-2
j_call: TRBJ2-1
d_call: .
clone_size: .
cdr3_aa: CASRASYLRGPIYNEQFF
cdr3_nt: TGCGCCAGCAGAGCCTCTTACCTCAGGGGACCCATATACAATGAGCAGTTCTTC

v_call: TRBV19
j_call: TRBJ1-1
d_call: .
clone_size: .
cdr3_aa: CASSMSERVTEAFF
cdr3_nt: TGTGCCAGTAGTATGTCCGAGAGGGTCACTGAAGCTTTCTTT

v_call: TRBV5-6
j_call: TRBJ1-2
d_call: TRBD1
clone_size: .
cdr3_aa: CASSDREVRAYGYTF
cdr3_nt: TGTGCCAGCAGCGACAGGGAGGTCCGTGCCTATGGCTACACCTTC

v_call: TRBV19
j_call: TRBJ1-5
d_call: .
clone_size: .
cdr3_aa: CASSIDRGGANQPQHF
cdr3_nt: TGTGCCAGTAGTATAGATCGGGGAGGGGCCAATCAGCCCCAGCATTTT

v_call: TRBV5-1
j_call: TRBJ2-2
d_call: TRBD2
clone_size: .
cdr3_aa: CASSLRLAGTGELFF
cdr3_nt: TGCGCCAGCAGCTTGCGGCTAGCGGGAACCGGGGAGCTGTTTTTT

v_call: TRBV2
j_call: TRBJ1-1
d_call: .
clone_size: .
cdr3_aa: CASSESRGGRTGTEAFF
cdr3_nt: TGTGCCAGCAGTGAATCCCGCGGGGGGCGAACAGGCACTGAAGCTTTCTTT

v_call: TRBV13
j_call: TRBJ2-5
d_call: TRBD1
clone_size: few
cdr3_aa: CASSYTQGEETQYF
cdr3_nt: TGTGCCAGCAGCTATACACAGGGGGAAGAGACCCAGTACTTC

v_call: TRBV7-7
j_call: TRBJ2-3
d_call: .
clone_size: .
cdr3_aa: CASSPTTRPSSTDTQYF
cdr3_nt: TGTGCCAGCAGCCCCACTACCAGACCTTCTAGCACAGATACGCAGTATTTT

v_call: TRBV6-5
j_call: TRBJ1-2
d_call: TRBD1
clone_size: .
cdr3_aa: CASSPHQGAEGYTF
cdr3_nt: TGTGCCAGCAGTCCCCACCAGGGGGCAGAAGGCTACACCTTC

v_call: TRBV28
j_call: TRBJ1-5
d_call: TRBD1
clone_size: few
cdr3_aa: CASSPRTGWEPQHF
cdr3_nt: TGTGCCAGCAGTCCCCGGACAGGGTGGGAGCCCCAGCATTTT

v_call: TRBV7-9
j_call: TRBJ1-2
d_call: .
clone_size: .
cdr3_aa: CASSLGPGGYTF
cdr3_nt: TGTGCCAGCAGCTTAGGTCCAGGCGGCTACACCTTC

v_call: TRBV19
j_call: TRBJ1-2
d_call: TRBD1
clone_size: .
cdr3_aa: CASSRTGVENYGYTF
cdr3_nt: TGTGCCAGTAGCCGCACAGGGGTGGAAAACTATGGCTACACCTTC

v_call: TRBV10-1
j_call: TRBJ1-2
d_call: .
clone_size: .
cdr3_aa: CASSEFACRWHRDYGYTF
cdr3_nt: TGCGCCAGCAGTGAGTTTGCGTGTAGGTGGCATCGGGACTATGGCTACACCTTC

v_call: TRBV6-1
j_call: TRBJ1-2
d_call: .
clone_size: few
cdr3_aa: CASSEWGQSYGYTF
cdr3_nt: TGTGCCAGCAGTGAATGGGGACAATCCTATGGCTACACCTTC

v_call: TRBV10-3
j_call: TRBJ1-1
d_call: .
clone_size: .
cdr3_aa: CAISELLAENTEAFF
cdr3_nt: TGTGCCATCAGTGAGCTCTTGGCAGAGAACACTGAAGCTTTCTTT

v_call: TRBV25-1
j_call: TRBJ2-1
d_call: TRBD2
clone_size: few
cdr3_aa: CASNGGASYNEQFF
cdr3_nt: TGTGCCAGCAACGGGGGGGCCTCCTACAATGAGCAGTTCTTC

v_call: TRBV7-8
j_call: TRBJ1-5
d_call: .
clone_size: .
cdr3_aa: CASSLYGRGSIRQPQHF
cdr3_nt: TGTGCCAGCAGCTTATATGGGAGGGGGTCTATTCGCCAGCCCCAGCATTTT